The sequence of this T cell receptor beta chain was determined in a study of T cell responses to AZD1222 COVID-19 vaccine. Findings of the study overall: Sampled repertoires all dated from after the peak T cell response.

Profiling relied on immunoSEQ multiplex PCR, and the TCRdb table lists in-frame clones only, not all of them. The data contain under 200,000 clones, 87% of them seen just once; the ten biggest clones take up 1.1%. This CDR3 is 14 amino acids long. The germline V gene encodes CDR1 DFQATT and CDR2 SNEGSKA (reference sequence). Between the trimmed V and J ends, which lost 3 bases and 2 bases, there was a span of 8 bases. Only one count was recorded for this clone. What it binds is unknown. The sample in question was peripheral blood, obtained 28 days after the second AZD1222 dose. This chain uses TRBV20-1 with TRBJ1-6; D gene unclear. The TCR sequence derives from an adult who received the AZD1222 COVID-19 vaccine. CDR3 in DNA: TGCAGTGCTAGTTTGCAGACCTATAATTCACCCCTCCACTTT. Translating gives CSASLQTYNSPLHF.